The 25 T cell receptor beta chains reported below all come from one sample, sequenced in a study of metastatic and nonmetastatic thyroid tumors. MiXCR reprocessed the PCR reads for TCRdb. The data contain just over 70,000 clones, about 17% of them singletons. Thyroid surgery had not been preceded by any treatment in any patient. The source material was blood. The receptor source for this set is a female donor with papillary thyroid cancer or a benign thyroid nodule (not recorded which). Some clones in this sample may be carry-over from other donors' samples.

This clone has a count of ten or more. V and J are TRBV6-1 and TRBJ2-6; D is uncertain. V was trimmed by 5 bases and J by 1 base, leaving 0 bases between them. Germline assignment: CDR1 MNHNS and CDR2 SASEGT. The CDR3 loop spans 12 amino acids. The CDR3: CASSSGANVLTF. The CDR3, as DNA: TGTGCCAGCAGTTCTGGGGCCAACGTCCTGACTTTC.

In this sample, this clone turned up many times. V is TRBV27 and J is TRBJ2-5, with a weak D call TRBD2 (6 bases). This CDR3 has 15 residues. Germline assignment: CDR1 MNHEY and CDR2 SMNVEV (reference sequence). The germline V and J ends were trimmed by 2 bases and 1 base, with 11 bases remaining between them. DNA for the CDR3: TGTGCCAGCAGTTTAGTGGGAGGTTTCCAAGAGACCCAGTACTTC. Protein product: CASSLVGGFQETQYF.

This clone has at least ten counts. CDR3 sequence (DNA): TGCGCCAGCAGCTCTGGCCCGGAAGAGACCCAGTACTTC. It codes for CASSSGPEETQYF. The J gene is TRBJ2-5, the V gene TRBV5-1, with D hard to call. The CDR3 length is 13 residues. Germline V gives CDR1 SGHRS, CDR2 YFSETQ. V dropped 3 bases and J dropped 3 bases, with 9 bases sitting between them.

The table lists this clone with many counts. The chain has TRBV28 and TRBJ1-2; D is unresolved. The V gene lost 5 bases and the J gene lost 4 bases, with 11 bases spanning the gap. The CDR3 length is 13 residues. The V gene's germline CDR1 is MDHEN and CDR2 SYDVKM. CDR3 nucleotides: TGTGCCAGCAGTCTACAAGGAAGCTATGGCTACACCTTC. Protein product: CASSLQGSYGYTF.

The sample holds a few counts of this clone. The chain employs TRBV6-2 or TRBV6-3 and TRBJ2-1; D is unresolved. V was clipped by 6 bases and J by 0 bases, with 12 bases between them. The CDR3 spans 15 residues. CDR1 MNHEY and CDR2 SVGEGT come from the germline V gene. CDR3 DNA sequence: TGTGCCAGCAGATCAAACTACAACTCCTACAATGAGCAGTTCTTC. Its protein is CASRSNYNSYNEQFF.

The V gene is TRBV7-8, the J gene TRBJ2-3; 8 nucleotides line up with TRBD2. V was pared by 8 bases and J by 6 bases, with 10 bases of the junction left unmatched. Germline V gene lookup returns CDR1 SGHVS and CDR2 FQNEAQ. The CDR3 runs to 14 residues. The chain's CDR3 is CASGMRGAGDTQYF. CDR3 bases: TGTGCCAGCGGAATGCGGGGGGCGGGTGATACGCAGTATTTT.

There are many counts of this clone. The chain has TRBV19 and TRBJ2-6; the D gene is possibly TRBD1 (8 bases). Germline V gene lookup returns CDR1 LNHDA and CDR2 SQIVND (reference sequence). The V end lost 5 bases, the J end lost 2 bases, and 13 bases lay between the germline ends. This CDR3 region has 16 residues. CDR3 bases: TGTGCCAGTAGTCGGACAGGGAGGGCTGGGGCCAACGTCCTGACTTTC. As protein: CASSRTGRAGANVLTF. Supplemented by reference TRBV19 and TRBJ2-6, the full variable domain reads DGGITQSPKYLFRKEGQNVTLSCEQNLNHDAMYWYRQDPGQGLRLIYYSQIVNDFQKGDIAEGYSVSREKKESFPLTVTSAQKNPTAFYLCASSRTGRAGANVLTFGAGSRLTVL.

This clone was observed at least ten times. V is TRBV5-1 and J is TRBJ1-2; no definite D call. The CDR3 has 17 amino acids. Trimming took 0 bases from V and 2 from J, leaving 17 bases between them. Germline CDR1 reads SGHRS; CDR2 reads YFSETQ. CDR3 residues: CASSLGARFQKNYGYTF. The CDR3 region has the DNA TGCGCCAGCAGCTTGGGGGCCAGGTTCCAGAAGAACTATGGCTACACCTTC.

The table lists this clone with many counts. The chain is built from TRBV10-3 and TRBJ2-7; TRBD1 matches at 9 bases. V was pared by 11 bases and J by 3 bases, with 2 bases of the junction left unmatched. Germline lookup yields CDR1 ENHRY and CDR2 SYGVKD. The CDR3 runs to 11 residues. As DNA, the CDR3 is TGTGCCGCGACAGGGGGCTACGAGCAGTACTTC. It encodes CAATGGYEQYF.

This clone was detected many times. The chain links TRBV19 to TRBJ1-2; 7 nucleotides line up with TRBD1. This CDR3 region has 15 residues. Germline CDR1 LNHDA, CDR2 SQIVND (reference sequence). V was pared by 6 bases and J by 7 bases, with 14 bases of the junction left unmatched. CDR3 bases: TGTGCCAGTAGCCTCCGGGGACAGAACTTTCGTGGCTACACCTTC. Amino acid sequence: CASSLRGQNFRGYTF.

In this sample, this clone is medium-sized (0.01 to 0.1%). CDR3 sequence reads: CASTPGTGGYQPQHF. CDR3 nucleotide sequence: TGTGCCAGCACCCCAGGGACAGGGGGTTATCAGCCCCAGCATTTT. The chain recombines TRBV6-1 with TRBJ1-5; the match to TRBD1 covers 11 bases. CDR3 length: 15 residues. CDR1 MNHNS and CDR2 SASEGT come from the germline V gene. After removal of 7 bases from V and 5 bases from J, the junction contained 7 bases not matched to a gene.

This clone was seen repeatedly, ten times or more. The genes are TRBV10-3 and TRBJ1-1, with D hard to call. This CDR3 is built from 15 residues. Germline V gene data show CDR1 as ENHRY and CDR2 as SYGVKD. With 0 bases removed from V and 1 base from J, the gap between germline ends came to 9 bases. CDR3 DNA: TGTGCCATCAGTGAGTCGAATCTGAGGAACACTGAAGCTTTCTTT. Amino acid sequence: CAISESNLRNTEAFF.

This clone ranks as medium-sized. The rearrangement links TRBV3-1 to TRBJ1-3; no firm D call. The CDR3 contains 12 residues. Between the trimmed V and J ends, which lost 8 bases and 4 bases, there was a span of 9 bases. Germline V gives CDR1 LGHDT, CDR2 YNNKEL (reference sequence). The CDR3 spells CASGGGGNTIYF. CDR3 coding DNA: TGTGCCAGCGGTGGAGGGGGAAACACCATATATTTT.

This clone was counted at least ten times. CDR3 in amino acids: CSARGGASGYEQYF. CDR3 DNA: TGCAGTGCTAGAGGGGGGGCTAGCGGCTACGAGCAGTACTTC. The V gene is TRBV20-1, the J gene TRBJ2-7, with a possible D match to TRBD2 (7 bases). Germline V gene sequence: CDR1 DFQATT, CDR2 SNEGSKA (reference sequence). The CDR3 spans 14 residues. The germline V and J ends were trimmed by 1 base and 3 bases, with 13 bases remaining between them.

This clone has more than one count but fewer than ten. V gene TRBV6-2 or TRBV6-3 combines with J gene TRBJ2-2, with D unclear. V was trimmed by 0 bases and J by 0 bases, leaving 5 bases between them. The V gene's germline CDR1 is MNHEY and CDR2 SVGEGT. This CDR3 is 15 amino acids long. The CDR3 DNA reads TGTGCCAGCAGTTACTCGCCCCCGAACACCGGGGAGCTGTTTTTT. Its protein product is CASSYSPPNTGELFF.

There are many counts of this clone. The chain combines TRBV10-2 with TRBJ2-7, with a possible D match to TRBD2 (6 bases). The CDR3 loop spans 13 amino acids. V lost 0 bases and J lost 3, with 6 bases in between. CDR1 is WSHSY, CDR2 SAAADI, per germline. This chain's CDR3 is CASSESTSYEQYF. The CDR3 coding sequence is TGCGCCAGCAGTGAGTCGACTAGCTACGAGCAGTACTTC.

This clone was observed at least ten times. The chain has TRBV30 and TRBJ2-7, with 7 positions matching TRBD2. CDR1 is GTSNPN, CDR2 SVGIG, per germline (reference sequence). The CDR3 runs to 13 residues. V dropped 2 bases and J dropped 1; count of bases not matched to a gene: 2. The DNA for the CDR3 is TGTGCCTGGAGTCTAGCGGTTTCCTACGAGCAGTACTTC. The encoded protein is CAWSLAVSYEQYF.

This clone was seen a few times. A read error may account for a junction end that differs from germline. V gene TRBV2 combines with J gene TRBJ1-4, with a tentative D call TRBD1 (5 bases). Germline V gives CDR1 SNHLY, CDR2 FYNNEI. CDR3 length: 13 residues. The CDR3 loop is CASRAGTKEKLFF. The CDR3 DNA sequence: TGTGCCAGCAGGGCCGGGACTAAGGAAAAACTGTTTTTT.

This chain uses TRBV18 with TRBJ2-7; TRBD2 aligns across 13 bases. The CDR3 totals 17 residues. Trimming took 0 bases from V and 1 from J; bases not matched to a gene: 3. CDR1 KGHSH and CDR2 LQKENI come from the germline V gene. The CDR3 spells CASSPPGTSGVSYEQYF. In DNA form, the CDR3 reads TGTGCCAGCTCACCACCGGGGACTAGCGGGGTTTCCTACGAGCAGTACTTC.

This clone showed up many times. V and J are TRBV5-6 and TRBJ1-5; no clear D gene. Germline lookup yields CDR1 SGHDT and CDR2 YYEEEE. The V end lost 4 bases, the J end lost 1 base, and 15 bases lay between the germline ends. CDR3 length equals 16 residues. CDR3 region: CASSTRRKGSNQPQHF. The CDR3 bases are TGTGCCAGCAGCACTCGCAGGAAAGGGAGCAATCAGCCCCAGCATTTT.

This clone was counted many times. In DNA form, the CDR3 reads TGTGCCAGCAGTATGGACCTACCCCGGGTTGAGCAGTTCTTC. Its translation is CASSMDLPRVEQFF. The chain couples TRBV2 to TRBJ2-1; no clear D. The CDR3 length is 14 residues. V was shortened by 5 bases and J by 9 bases, with 17 bases between the two germline ends. Germline CDR1 reads SNHLY; CDR2 reads FYNNEI.

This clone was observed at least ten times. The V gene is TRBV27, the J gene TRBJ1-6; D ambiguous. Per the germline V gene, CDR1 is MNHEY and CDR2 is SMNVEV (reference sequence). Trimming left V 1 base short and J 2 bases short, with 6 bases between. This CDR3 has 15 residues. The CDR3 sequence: CASSLYGPYNSPLHF. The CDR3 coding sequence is TGTGCCAGCAGTTTATACGGGCCCTATAATTCACCCCTCCACTTT.

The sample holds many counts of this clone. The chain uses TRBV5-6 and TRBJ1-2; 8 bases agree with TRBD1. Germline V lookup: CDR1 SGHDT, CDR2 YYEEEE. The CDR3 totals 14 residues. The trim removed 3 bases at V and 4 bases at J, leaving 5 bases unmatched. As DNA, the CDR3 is TGTGCCAGCAGCTCGACAGGGGCTGGCTATGGCTACACCTTC. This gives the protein CASSSTGAGYGYTF.

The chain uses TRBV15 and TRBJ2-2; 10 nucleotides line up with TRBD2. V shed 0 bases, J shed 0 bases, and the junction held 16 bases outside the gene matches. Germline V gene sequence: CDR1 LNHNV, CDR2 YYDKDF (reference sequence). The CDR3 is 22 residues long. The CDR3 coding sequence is TGTGCCACCAGCAGAGAAAGGACAGGGCGAGAGACTAGCGGGTCGAACACCGGGGAGCTGTTTTTT. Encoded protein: CATSRERTGRETSGSNTGELFF.

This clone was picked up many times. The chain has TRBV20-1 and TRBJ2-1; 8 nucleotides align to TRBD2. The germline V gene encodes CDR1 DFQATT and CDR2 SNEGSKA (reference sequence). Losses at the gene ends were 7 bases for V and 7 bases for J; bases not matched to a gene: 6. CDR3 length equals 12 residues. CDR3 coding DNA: TGCAGTGGGCAGCGGGAGACGAATGAGCAGTTCTTC. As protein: CSGQRETNEQFF.